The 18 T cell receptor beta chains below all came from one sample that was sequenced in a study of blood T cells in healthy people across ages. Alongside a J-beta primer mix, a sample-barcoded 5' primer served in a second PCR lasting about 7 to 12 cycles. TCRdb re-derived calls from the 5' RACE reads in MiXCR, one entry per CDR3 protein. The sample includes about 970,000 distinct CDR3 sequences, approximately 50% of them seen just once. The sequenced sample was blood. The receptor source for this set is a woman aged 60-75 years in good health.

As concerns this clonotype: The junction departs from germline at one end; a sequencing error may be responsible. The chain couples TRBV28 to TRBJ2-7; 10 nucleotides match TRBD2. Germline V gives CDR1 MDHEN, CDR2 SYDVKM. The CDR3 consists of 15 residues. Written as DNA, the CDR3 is TGTGCCGGCAGTTCTAGGACTAGCGGAAGCTACGAGCAGTACTTC. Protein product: CAGSSRTSGSYEQYF.

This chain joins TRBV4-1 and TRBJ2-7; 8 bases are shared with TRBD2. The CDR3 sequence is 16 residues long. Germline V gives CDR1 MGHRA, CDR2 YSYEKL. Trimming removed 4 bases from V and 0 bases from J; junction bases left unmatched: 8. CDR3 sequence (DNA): TGCGCCAGCAGCCCTCCCTTAGCGGGGAGCTCCTACGAGCAGTACTTC. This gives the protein CASSPPLAGSSYEQYF.

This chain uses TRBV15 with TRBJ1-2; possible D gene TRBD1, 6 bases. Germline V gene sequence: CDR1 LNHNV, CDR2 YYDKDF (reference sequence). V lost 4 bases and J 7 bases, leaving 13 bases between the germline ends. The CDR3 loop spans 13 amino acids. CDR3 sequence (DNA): TGTGCCACCAGCATGAAACAGGGCCGTGGCTACACCTTC. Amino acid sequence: CATSMKQGRGYTF.

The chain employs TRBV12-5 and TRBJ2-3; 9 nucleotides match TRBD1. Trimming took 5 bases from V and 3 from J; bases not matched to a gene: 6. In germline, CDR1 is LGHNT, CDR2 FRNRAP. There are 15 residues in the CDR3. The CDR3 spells CASGEGTGTTDTQYF. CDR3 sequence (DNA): TGTGCTAGTGGTGAGGGGACAGGGACAACAGATACGCAGTATTTT.

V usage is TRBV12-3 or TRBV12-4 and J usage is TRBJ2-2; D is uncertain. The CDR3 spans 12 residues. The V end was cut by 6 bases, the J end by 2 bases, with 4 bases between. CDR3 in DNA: TGTGCCAGCAGGGATAACACCGGGGAGCTGTTTTTT. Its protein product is CASRDNTGELFF.

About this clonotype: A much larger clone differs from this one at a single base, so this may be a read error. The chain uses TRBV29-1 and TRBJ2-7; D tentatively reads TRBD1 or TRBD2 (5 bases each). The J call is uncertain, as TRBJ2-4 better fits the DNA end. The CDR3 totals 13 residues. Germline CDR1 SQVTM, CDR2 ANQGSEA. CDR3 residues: CSVTRAGLGIQYF. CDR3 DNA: TGCAGCGTTACGAGGGCAGGGTTGGGCATTCAGTACTTC.

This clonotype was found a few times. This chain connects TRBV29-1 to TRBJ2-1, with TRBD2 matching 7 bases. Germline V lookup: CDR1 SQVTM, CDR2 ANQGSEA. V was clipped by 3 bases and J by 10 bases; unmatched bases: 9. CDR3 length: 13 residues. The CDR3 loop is CSVEGLPGGEQFF. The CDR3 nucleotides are TGCAGCGTTGAGGGGTTACCGGGAGGCGAGCAGTTCTTC.

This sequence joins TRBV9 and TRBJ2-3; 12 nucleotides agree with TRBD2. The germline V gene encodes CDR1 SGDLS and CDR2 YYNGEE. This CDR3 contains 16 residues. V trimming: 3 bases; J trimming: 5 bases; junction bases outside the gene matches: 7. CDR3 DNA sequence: TGTGCCAGCAGCGCCACGACTAGCGGGAGAGGAGATACGCAGTATTTT. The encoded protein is CASSATTSGRGDTQYF.

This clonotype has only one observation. CDR3 in DNA: TGTGCCAGCAGCCCCTTTCCGGGACTAGCGGGTAATGAGCAGTTCTTC. Protein: CASSPFPGLAGNEQFF. The chain is built from TRBV11-2 and TRBJ2-1, with 12 nucleotides matching TRBD2. The CDR3 is 16 residues long. Trimming removed 5 bases from V and 7 bases from J; junction bases left unmatched: 9. From germline, CDR1 is SGHAT and CDR2 FQNNGV.

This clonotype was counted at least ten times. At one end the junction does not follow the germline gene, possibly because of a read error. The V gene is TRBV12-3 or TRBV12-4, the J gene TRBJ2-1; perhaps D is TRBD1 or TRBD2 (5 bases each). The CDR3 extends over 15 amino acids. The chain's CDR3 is CASSLAGSSYNEQFF. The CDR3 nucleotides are TGTGCCAGCAGCTTAGCAGGGAGCTCCTACAATGAGCAGTTCTTC.

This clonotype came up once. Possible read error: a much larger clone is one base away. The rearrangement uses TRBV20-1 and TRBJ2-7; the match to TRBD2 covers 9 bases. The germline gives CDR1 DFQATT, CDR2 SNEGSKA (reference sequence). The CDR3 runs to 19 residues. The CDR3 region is CSASPFVGASGKNRDERYF. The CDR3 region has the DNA TGCAGTGCCAGCCCGTTCGTCGGTGCTAGCGGGAAAAACCGCGACGAGCGGTACTTC.

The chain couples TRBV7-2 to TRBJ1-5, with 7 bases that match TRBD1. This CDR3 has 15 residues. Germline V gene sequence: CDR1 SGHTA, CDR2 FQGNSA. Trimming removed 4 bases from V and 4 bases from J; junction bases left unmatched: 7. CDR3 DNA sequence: TGTGCCAGCAGCTGCCAGGGACAGCCTAATCAGCCCCAGCATTTT. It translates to CASSCQGQPNQPQHF.

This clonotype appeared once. CDR3 sequence: CASSSIPGQRNTGELFF. In DNA, the CDR3 is TGTGCCAGCAGTTCCATCCCTGGACAGAGAAACACCGGGGAGCTGTTTTTT. V usage is TRBV12-3 or TRBV12-4 and J usage is TRBJ2-2; D is possibly TRBD1 (6 bases). The length of the CDR3 is 17 residues. V gave up 4 bases and J gave up 2 bases, with 17 bases separating them.

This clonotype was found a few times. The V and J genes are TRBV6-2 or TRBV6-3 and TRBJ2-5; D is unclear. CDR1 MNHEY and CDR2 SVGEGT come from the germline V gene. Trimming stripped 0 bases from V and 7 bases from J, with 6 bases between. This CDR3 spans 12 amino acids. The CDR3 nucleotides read TGTGCCAGCAGTTACTCGATTCGGACCCAGTACTTC. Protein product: CASSYSIRTQYF.

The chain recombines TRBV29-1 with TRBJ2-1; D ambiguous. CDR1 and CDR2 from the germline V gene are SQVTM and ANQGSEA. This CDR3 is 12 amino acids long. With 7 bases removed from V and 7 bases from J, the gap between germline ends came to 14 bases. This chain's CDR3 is CSAKKVGNEQFF. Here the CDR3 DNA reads TGCAGCGCCAAAAAAGTGGGGAATGAGCAGTTCTTC.

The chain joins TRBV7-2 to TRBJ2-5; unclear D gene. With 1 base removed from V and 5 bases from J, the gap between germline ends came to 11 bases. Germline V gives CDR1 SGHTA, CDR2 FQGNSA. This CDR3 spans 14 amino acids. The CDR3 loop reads CASSLGRYQETQYF. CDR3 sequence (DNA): TGTGCCAGCAGCTTAGGCAGGTATCAGGAGACCCAGTACTTC.

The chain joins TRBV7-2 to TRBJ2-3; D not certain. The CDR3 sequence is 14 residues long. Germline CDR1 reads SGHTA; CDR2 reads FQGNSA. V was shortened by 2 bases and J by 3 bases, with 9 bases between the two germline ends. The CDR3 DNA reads TGTGCCAGCAGCTTATTGGGTCGGACAGATACGCAGTATTTT. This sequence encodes CASSLLGRTDTQYF.

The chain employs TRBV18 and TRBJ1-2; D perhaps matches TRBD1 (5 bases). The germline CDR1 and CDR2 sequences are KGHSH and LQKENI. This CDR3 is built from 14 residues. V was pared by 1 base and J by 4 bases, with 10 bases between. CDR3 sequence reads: CASSPRGNAYGYTF. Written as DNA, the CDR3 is TGTGCCAGCTCACCACGGGGGAACGCCTATGGCTACACCTTC.